Listed here are 22 T cell receptor beta chains from one sample, sequenced in a study of cytomegalovirus exposure and HLA in healthy donors. Data came from immunoSEQ multiplex PCR; TCRdb stores just in-frame clones and leaves some out. The table has 220,000 or so clones, approximately 88% seen once; the top ten hold roughly 13%. The material sequenced was PBMCs. All receptors derive from a woman aged 30 to 39 in good health and CMV-seropositive.

This chain connects TRBV7-6 to TRBJ2-7, with a weak D call TRBD2 (5 bases). This CDR3 comprises 14 residues. Germline loops: CDR1 SGHVS, CDR2 FNYEAQ. V was shortened by 5 bases and J by 1 base, with 12 bases between the two germline ends. CDR3 in DNA: TGTGCCAGCAGCATGCCGGGATTATCCTACGAGCAGTACTTC. This gives the protein CASSMPGLSYEQYF.

This clone was seen just once. As DNA, the CDR3 is TGCGCCAGCAGCTTAACAGGACCTACCTACACCGGGGAGCTGTTTTTT. Residues: CASSLTGPTYTGELFF. The rearrangement joins TRBV5-1 to TRBJ2-2; a weak D match, TRBD1 (5 bases). Germline V gene lookup returns CDR1 SGHRS and CDR2 YFSETQ. The CDR3 totals 16 residues. Trimming pared 2 bases from V and 3 bases from J, leaving 14 bases between.

This rearrangement joins TRBV6-6 to TRBJ1-2; D is unresolved. CDR1 and CDR2 from the germline V gene are MNHNY and SVGAGI (reference sequence). Trimming removed 5 bases from V and 5 bases from J, with 9 bases in between. This CDR3 is built from 12 residues. The CDR3 reads CASSADKYGYTF. CDR3 sequence (DNA): TGTGCCAGCAGTGCCGACAAATATGGCTACACCTTC.

The sample holds a few counts of this clone. The chain joins TRBV9 to TRBJ1-1; D unresolved. With 0 bases removed from V and 0 bases from J, the gap between germline ends came to 9 bases. CDR3 length: 15 residues. CDR1 and CDR2 from the germline V gene are SGDLS and YYNGEE. CDR3 region: CASSVVGTMNTEAFF. The CDR3 DNA is TGTGCCAGCAGCGTAGTGGGCACTATGAACACTGAAGCTTTCTTT.

The chain uses TRBV5-8 and TRBJ2-5; D gene ambiguous. This CDR3 contains 15 residues. The V end was cut by 1 base, the J end by 1 base, with 11 bases between. CDR1 and CDR2 from the germline V gene are SGHTS and YDEGEE. The CDR3 here is CASSLKGPLQETQYF. As DNA, the CDR3 is TGTGCCAGCAGCTTGAAAGGGCCTCTCCAAGAGACCCAGTACTTC.

This chain connects TRBV7-9 to TRBJ2-1; 9 nucleotides agree with TRBD1. Germline CDR1 is SEHNR and CDR2 is FQNEAQ (reference sequence). Trimming at V came to 2 bases and at J to 7 bases, leaving 6 bases not matched to a gene. This CDR3 comprises 15 residues. The CDR3 spells CASSLQTGGRNEQFF. CDR3 coding DNA: TGTGCCAGCAGCTTACAGACAGGGGGTAGGAATGAGCAGTTCTTC.

The chain combines TRBV12-5 with TRBJ2-7; D is uncertain. Germline V gene data show CDR1 as LGHNT and CDR2 as FRNRAP. Trimming removed 1 base from V and 0 bases from J, with 16 bases in between. This CDR3 has 17 amino acids. CDR3 in DNA: TGTGCTAGTGGTTTGGCCCTGAGCCTCCAGACCTCCTACGAGCAGTACTTC. Protein: CASGLALSLQTSYEQYF. Full variable domain (missing parts from reference TRBV12-5 and TRBJ2-7): DARVTQTPRHKVTEMGQEVTMRCQPILGHNTVFWYRQTMMQGLELLAYFRNRAPLDDSGMPKDRFSAEMPDATLATLKIQPSEPRDSAVYFCASGLALSLQTSYEQYFGPGTRLTVT.

The rearrangement links TRBV9 to TRBJ1-2; 7 bases fit TRBD1. Looked up from germline, CDR1 is SGDLS and CDR2 is YYNGEE. The CDR3 consists of 14 residues. Trimming removed 4 bases from V and 5 bases from J; junction bases left unmatched: 8. CDR3 nucleotides: TGTGCCAGCAGCCCGAAACAGGGGAGGTATGGCTACACCTTC. Translation gives CASSPKQGRYGYTF. The full variable domain, with the rest looked up from reference TRBV9 and TRBJ1-2, is DSGVTQTPKHLITATGQRVTLRCSPRSGDLSVYWYQQSLDQGLQFLIQYYNGEERAKGNILERFSAQQFPDLHSELNLSSLELGDSALYFCASSPKQGRYGYTFGSGTRLTVV.

The rearrangement links TRBV5-1 to TRBJ2-3, with 11 positions matching TRBD2. The V segment lost 4 bases and the J segment 2 bases; nucleotides outside the gene matches: 6. Looked up from germline, CDR1 is SGHRS and CDR2 is YFSETQ. The CDR3 runs 16 residues. CDR3 in DNA: TGCGCCAGCAGCCTAGTTAGCGGGAGGGCCACAGATACGCAGTATTTT. Residues: CASSLVSGRATDTQYF.

The rearrangement links TRBV5-1 to TRBJ2-5; 11 positions match TRBD2. The CDR3 is 15 amino acids. V lost 2 bases, J lost 5 bases, and 5 bases stayed unmatched. Germline V gene data show CDR1 as SGHRS and CDR2 as YFSETQ. The CDR3: CASSLDSGRAETQYF. The CDR3 nucleotides are TGCGCCAGCAGCTTAGATAGCGGGAGGGCCGAGACCCAGTACTTC.

The gene calls are TRBV7-2 and TRBJ1-1; TRBD1 agrees at 7 bases. CDR1 and CDR2 from the germline V gene are SGHTA and FQGNSA. The length of the CDR3 is 18 residues. Trimming took 5 bases from V and 0 from J; bases not matched to a gene: 15. The CDR3 DNA sequence: TGTGCCAGCAGCCCGCAGGACAGGATGAACCGAATGAACACTGAAGCTTTCTTT. It codes for CASSPQDRMNRMNTEAFF.

The V and J genes are TRBV2 and TRBJ2-2; D is uncertain. From germline, CDR1 is SNHLY and CDR2 FYNNEI. Deletions cut 6 bases from V and 0 bases from J, with 11 bases between. The CDR3 is 15 residues long. CDR3 sequence (DNA): TGTGCCAGCAGCTCTTTACACGCGAACACCGGGGAGCTGTTTTTT. Translating it yields CASSSLHANTGELFF.

The CDR3 loop reads CSVEKSSREQFF. CDR3 in DNA: TGCAGCGTTGAAAAAAGTTCGAGGGAGCAGTTCTTC. J is TRBJ2-1 and V is TRBV29-1; D is undetermined. The CDR3 has 12 residues. Germline V gives CDR1 SQVTM, CDR2 ANQGSEA. V was pared by 2 bases and J by 10 bases, with 12 bases between.

Points on this clone: Other nucleotide sequences from this sample produce the same CDR3. The chain links TRBV2 to TRBJ2-1; D is uncertain. This CDR3 is built from 10 residues. V was pared by 6 bases and J by 6 bases, with 3 bases between. Germline V gene lookup returns CDR1 SNHLY and CDR2 FYNNEI. The CDR3 DNA reads as TGTGCCAGCAGGGGCAATGAGCAGTTCTTC. This encodes CASRGNEQFF. The full variable domain, rest sourced from reference TRBV2 and TRBJ2-1, is EPEVTQTPSHQVTQMGQEVILRCVPISNHLYFYWYRQILGQKVEFLVSFYNNEISEKSEIFDDQFSVERPDGSNFTLKIRSTKLEDSAMYFCASRGNEQFFGPGTRLTVL.

V and J are TRBV27 and TRBJ2-2; D gene unclear. The CDR3 extends over 14 amino acids. With 8 bases removed from V and 6 bases from J, the gap between germline ends came to 16 bases. Germline assignment: CDR1 MNHEY and CDR2 SMNVEV (reference sequence). CDR3 sequence (DNA): TGTGCCAGCGGAAGAACGATGGTCCCCGGGGAGCTGTTTTTT. It translates to CASGRTMVPGELFF.

The rearrangement joins TRBV13 to TRBJ1-2, with D perhaps TRBD1 (6 bases). CDR3 length equals 13 residues. V was shortened by 6 bases and J by 5 bases, with 13 bases between the two germline ends. The V gene's germline CDR1 is PRHDT and CDR2 FYEKMQ (reference sequence). CDR3 loop: CASSQTGIYGYTF. In DNA, the CDR3 is TGTGCCAGCAGTCAGACAGGAATTTATGGCTACACCTTC. The full variable domain, in which reference TRBV13 and TRBJ1-2 provide the parts outside the CDR3, is AAGVIQSPRHLIKEKRETATLKCYPIPRHDTVYWYQQGPGQDPQFLISFYEKMQSDKGSIPDRFSAQQFSDYHSELNMSSLELGDSALYFCASSQTGIYGYTFGSGTRLTVV.

The rearrangement links TRBV27 to TRBJ2-5; D may be TRBD1 or TRBD2 (5 bases each). The length of the CDR3 is 16 residues. The germline gives CDR1 MNHEY, CDR2 SMNVEV (reference sequence). V was clipped by 5 bases and J by 2 bases, with 18 bases between them. CDR3 loop: CASSLQGRGRQETQYF. The CDR3 DNA reads as TGTGCCAGCAGTCTTCAAGGCCGGGGCCGTCAAGAGACCCAGTACTTC.

This clone was recorded only once. This chain links TRBV29-1 with TRBJ2-1, with 9 bases fitting TRBD2. This CDR3 is built from 13 residues. After removal of 4 bases from V and 4 bases from J, the junction contained 2 bases not matched to a gene. Germline V gene lookup returns CDR1 SQVTM and CDR2 ANQGSEA. In nucleotides, the CDR3 is TGCAGCGTTGCTACTAGCGGGTACAATGAGCAGTTCTTC. Translation: CSVATSGYNEQFF.

This clone was recorded a few times. V is TRBV10-3 and J is TRBJ1-4, with 7 bases aligning to TRBD1. J gave up 2 bases and V 5 bases, and 20 bases lay outside the gene matches. The CDR3 spans 20 residues. CDR1 and CDR2 (germline): ENHRY, SYGVKD. This CDR3 is CAISSTPGQSLRWTNEKLFF. Written as DNA, the CDR3 is TGTGCCATCAGTTCAACTCCGGGACAGTCTTTACGCTGGACTAATGAAAAACTGTTTTTT.

The V call is TRBV4-3, the J call TRBJ2-2; D unclear. The CDR3 has 16 residues. CDR1 LGHNA and CDR2 YSLEER come from the germline V gene. The ends were cut back, 0 bases at V and 1 base at J, with 9 bases in the middle. The CDR3 DNA reads as TGCGCCAGCAGCCAAGAACAGACCAAGAACACCGGGGAGCTGTTTTTT. This translates into CASSQEQTKNTGELFF.

The sample holds many counts of this clone. The V call is TRBV5-1, the J call TRBJ2-5, with 11 bases identical to TRBD1. J lost 4 bases, V lost 2 bases, and 4 bases had no gene match. In germline, CDR1 is SGHRS, CDR2 YFSETQ. The CDR3 runs 15 residues. The chain's CDR3 is CASSFGTGGIETQYF. DNA of the CDR3: TGCGCCAGCAGCTTCGGGACAGGGGGTATAGAGACCCAGTACTTC.

The J gene is TRBJ1-3, the V gene TRBV7-3; 11 bases are shared with TRBD1. The germline V gene has CDR1 SGHTA and CDR2 FQGTGA. CDR3 length: 16 amino acids. Unmatched junction bases numbered 2, after V lost 2 bases and J lost 2 bases. This CDR3 is CASSLQGQGAGNTIYF. In nucleotides, the CDR3 is TGTGCCAGCAGCTTACAGGGACAGGGGGCTGGAAACACCATATATTTT.